Shown below are 16 T cell receptor beta chains from a single sample sequenced in a study of cytomegalovirus exposure and HLA in healthy donors. 60 Vbeta and 13 Jbeta primers were used in PCR. TCRdb's table, derived via immunoSEQ multiplex PCR, lists solely in-frame clones and lacks some. The repertoire holds under 150,000 clones, with 55% to 80% as singletons. Sequenced sample: PBMCs. These receptors were obtained from a middle-aged woman in good health and CMV-seronegative.

This chain connects TRBV6-5 to TRBJ2-7; 7 nucleotides align to TRBD1. V lost 3 bases, J lost 4 bases, and 9 bases stayed unmatched. The CDR3 runs to 15 residues. Germline CDR1 is MNHEY and CDR2 is SVGAGI. The CDR3 region has the DNA TGTGCCAGCAGTTATCAGAGGGGGCCCTATTACGAGCAGTACTTC. Translating it yields CASSYQRGPYYEQYF.

The genes are TRBV30 and TRBJ1-1; 10 bases align to TRBD1. The ends lost 3 bases at V and 5 bases at J; junction bases unmatched: 6. The CDR3 spans 14 residues. CDR1 is GTSNPN, CDR2 SVGIG, per germline (reference sequence). DNA of the CDR3: TGTGCCTGGAGCCGACAGGGGGCAGGTACTGAAGCTTTCTTT. As protein: CAWSRQGAGTEAFF.

This rearrangement joins TRBV7-9 to TRBJ2-3, with 16 bases aligning to TRBD2. J was trimmed by 9 bases and V by 3 bases; bases with no gene match: 12. The CDR3 extends over 18 amino acids. Germline CDR1 is SEHNR and CDR2 is FQNEAQ (reference sequence). The CDR3 loop is CASSFGTSGGEAQRTQYF. The CDR3 DNA is TGTGCCAGCAGCTTTGGGACTAGCGGGGGGGAAGCACAGAGGACGCAGTATTTT.

The gene calls are TRBV19 and TRBJ1-1; tentatively, D is TRBD1 (6 bases). The CDR3 runs 14 residues. Trimming shortened V by 9 bases and J by 1 base, and 15 bases separated the two germline ends. The V gene's germline CDR1 is LNHDA and CDR2 SQIVND (reference sequence). For the CDR3, the DNA is TGTGCCAGCCAAACCCGACAGGCGAACACTGAAGCTTTCTTT. It yields the protein CASQTRQANTEAFF.

This clone came up once. This chain joins TRBV11-2 and TRBJ1-2; 10 bases map to TRBD1. Germline values: CDR1 SGHAT, CDR2 FQNNGV. The J segment lost 4 bases and the V segment lost 3 bases, leaving 2 bases of the junction unmatched. CDR3 length: 14 residues. The CDR3 region is CASSLGQGFYGYTF. As DNA, the CDR3 is TGTGCCAGCAGCTTGGGACAGGGGTTCTATGGCTACACCTTC.

The V call is TRBV5-8, the J call TRBJ1-6; 8 bases agree with TRBD1. The CDR3 consists of 13 residues. The J segment lost 9 bases and the V segment lost 6 bases, leaving 5 bases of the junction unmatched. Germline CDR1 is SGHTS and CDR2 is YDEGEE. CDR3 residues: CASTDRGGSPLHF. The CDR3 DNA follows: TGTGCCAGCACCGACAGGGGAGGTTCACCCCTCCACTTT.

The V call is TRBV19, the J call TRBJ1-1; 12 nucleotides align to TRBD1. Looked up from germline, CDR1 is LNHDA and CDR2 is SQIVND (reference sequence). This CDR3 has 20 amino acids. V gave up 6 bases and J gave up 4 bases; unmatched junction bases: 21. The CDR3, as DNA: TGTGCCAGTAGCATCGACGGCATCCGGGGGACAGGGGGCGAGGGCACTGAAGCTTTCTTT. Translating it yields CASSIDGIRGTGGEGTEAFF. Filled out from reference TRBV19 and TRBJ1-1, the complete variable domain reads DGGITQSPKYLFRKEGQNVTLSCEQNLNHDAMYWYRQDPGQGLRLIYYSQIVNDFQKGDIAEGYSVSREKKESFPLTVTSAQKNPTAFYLCASSIDGIRGTGGEGTEAFFGQGTRLTVV.

The chain recombines TRBV6-4 with TRBJ1-2; possible D gene TRBD1, 5 bases. The V and J ends lost 0 bases and 6 bases respectively, with 14 bases between them. CDR3 length: 15 residues. Germline assignment: CDR1 MRHNA and CDR2 SNTAGT. CDR3 nucleotide sequence: TGTGCCAGCAGTGACTCGCACAAAGGGACTCATGGCTACACCTTC. This gives the protein CASSDSHKGTHGYTF.

This clone was counted a single time. The V and J genes are TRBV7-8 and TRBJ2-1, with 9 bases that match TRBD2. V lost 7 bases, J lost 6 bases, and 10 bases stayed unmatched. This CDR3 comprises 15 residues. Germline V gene data show CDR1 as SGHVS and CDR2 as FQNEAQ. The CDR3 sequence: CASTPEGLASNEQFF. The CDR3 DNA is TGTGCCAGCACCCCGGAAGGACTAGCGTCCAATGAGCAGTTCTTC.

This chain uses TRBV5-1 with TRBJ2-2; possible D gene TRBD1, 5 bases. The CDR3 length is 16 residues. Looked up from germline, CDR1 is SGHRS and CDR2 is YFSETQ. Trimming removed 6 bases at V and 7 bases at J, with 22 bases between. The CDR3 protein is CASTKAWTQVRGELFF. CDR3 in DNA: TGCGCCAGCACTAAAGCTTGGACACAAGTACGCGGGGAGCTGTTTTTT. Drawing the rest from reference TRBV5-1 and TRBJ2-2, the complete variable domain is KAGVTQTPRYLIKTRGQQVTLSCSPISGHRSVSWYQQTPGQGLQFLFEYFSETQRNKGNFPGRFSGRQFSNSRSEMNVSTLELGDSALYLCASTKAWTQVRGELFFGEGSRLTVL.

This chain joins TRBV11-2 and TRBJ2-5; 8 bases match TRBD2. The CDR3 runs to 13 residues. Germline CDR1 SGHAT, CDR2 FQNNGV. J gave up 4 bases and V 5 bases, and 3 bases lay outside the gene matches. Written as DNA, the CDR3 is TGTGCCAGCAGCCCAGCGGGGGTAGAGACCCAGTACTTC. This gives the protein CASSPAGVETQYF.

J is TRBJ2-3 and V is TRBV6-1; D perhaps matches TRBD2 (5 bases). Between the trimmed V and J ends, which lost 5 bases and 0 bases, there was a span of 6 bases. CDR1 is MNHNS, CDR2 SASEGT, per germline. This CDR3 contains 13 residues. The chain's CDR3 is CASSRTSTDTQYF. The CDR3 DNA is TGTGCCAGCAGTAGGACTAGCACAGATACGCAGTATTTT.

The rearrangement uses TRBV5-1 and TRBJ2-1, with 11 positions matching TRBD2. The CDR3 extends over 19 amino acids. Trimming removed 1 base from V and 0 bases from J; junction bases left unmatched: 9. Germline values: CDR1 SGHRS, CDR2 YFSETQ. CDR3: CASSLLPSGGQSSYNEQFF. DNA of the CDR3: TGCGCCAGCAGCTTGCTGCCTAGCGGGGGGCAGAGCTCCTACAATGAGCAGTTCTTC.

This clone was seen a handful of times. The chain combines TRBV2 with TRBJ2-1, with 7 nucleotides matching TRBD2. Germline trimming cut 6 bases from V and 0 bases from J; bases unmatched to any gene: 5. The CDR3 consists of 15 residues. Germline-derived CDR1 and CDR2 are SNHLY and FYNNEI. The CDR3: CASRTSTYSYNEQFF. CDR3 coding DNA: TGTGCCAGCAGGACTAGCACTTACTCCTACAATGAGCAGTTCTTC.

The V call is TRBV6-5, the J call TRBJ1-1; tentatively, D is TRBD1 (6 bases). Trimming stripped 2 bases from V and 5 bases from J, with 12 bases between. CDR1 and CDR2 from the germline V gene are MNHEY and SVGAGI. The CDR3 has 14 amino acids. The CDR3 coding sequence is TGTGCCAGCAGTTACCGGAGAGGGGGAACTGAAGCTTTCTTT. Its protein product is CASSYRRGGTEAFF.

Only a few counts were recorded for this clone. The chain carries TRBV19 and TRBJ2-2; 13 bases map to TRBD2. The germline V gene has CDR1 LNHDA and CDR2 SQIVND (reference sequence). The CDR3 is 19 residues long. V was pared by 5 bases and J by 6 bases, with 15 bases of the junction left unmatched. The CDR3 loop reads CASSFLTSGGLWVPGELFF. DNA of the CDR3: TGTGCCAGTAGTTTTTTGACTAGCGGGGGGCTCTGGGTCCCCGGGGAGCTGTTTTTT.